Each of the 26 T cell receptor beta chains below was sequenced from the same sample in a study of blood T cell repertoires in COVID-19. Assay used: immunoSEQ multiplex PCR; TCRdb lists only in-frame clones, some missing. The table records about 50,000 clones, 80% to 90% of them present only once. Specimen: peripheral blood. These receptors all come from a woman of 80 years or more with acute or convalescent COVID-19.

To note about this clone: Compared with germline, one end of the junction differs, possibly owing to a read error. The chain's CDR3 is CASSLVFGTGGETQYF. The CDR3 region has the DNA TGTGCTAGCAGCTTAGTTTTCGGGACAGGGGGAGAGACCCAGTACTTC. This sequence joins TRBV7-7 and TRBJ2-5, with TRBD1 matching 11 bases. The CDR3 spans 16 residues. Germline CDR1 reads SSHAT; CDR2 reads FNYEAQ (reference sequence).

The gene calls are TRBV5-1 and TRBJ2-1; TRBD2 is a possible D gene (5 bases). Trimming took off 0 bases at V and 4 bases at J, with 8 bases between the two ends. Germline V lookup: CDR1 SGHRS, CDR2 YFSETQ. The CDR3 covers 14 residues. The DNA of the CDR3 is TGCGCCAGCAGCTTGGGAGCGGCTTACAATGAGCAGTTCTTC. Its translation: CASSLGAAYNEQFF.

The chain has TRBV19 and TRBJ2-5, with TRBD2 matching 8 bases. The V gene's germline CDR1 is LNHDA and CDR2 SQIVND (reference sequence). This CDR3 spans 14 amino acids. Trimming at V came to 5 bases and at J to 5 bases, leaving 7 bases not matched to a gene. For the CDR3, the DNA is TGTGCCAGTAGTCTGGGACTAGGTGGGGAGACCCAGTACTTC. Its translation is CASSLGLGGETQYF.

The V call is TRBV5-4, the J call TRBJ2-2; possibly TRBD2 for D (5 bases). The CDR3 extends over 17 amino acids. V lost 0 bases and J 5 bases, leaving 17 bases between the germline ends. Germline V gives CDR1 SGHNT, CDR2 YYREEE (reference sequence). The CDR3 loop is CASSLELVSSGTGELFF. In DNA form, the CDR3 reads TGTGCCAGCAGCTTGGAACTAGTCTCATCGGGTACCGGGGAGCTGTTTTTT. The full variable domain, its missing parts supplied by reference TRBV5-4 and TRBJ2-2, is ETGVTQSPTHLIKTRGQQVTLRCSSQSGHNTVSWYQQALGQGPQFIFQYYREEENGRGNFPPRFSGLQFPNYSSELNVNALELDDSALYLCASSLELVSSGTGELFFGEGSRLTVL.

DNA of the CDR3: TGTGCCAGCAGCTCCGGGCCCCCCACAGGTTTCTCCTACGAGCAGTACTTC. Protein sequence: CASSSGPPTGFSYEQYF. The J gene is TRBJ2-7, the V gene TRBV27, with a possible D match to TRBD1 (5 bases). The V gene's germline CDR1 is MNHEY and CDR2 SMNVEV (reference sequence). CDR3 length: 17 residues. With 6 bases removed from V and 0 bases from J, the gap between germline ends came to 21 bases.

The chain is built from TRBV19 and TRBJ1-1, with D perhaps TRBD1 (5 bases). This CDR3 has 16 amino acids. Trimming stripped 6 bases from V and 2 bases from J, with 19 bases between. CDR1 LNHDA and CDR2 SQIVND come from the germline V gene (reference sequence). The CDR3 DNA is TGTGCCAGTAGCGCACCAGGGAACTCGATTAACACTGAAGCTTTCTTT. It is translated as CASSAPGNSINTEAFF.

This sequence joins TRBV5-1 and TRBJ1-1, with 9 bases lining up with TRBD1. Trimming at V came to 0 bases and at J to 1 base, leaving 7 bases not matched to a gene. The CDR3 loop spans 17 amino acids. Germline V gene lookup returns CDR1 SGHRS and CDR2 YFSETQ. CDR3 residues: CASSLGPGQGGNTEAFF. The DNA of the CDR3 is TGCGCCAGCAGCTTGGGCCCGGGACAGGGAGGGAACACTGAAGCTTTCTTT.

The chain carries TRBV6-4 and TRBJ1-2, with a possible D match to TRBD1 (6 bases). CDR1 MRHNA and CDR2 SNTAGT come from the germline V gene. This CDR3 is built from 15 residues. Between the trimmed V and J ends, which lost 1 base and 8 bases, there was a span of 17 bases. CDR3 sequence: CASSDLGQTPEGYTF. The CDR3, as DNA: TGTGCCAGCAGTGACTTAGGACAGACCCCTGAGGGCTACACCTTC.

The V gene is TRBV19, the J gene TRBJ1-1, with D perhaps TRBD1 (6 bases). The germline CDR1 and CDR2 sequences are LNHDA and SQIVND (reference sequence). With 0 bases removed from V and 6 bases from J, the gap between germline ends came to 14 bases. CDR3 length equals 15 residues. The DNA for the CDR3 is TGTGCCAGTAGTATAGATTCAGGGCAGGGGTCTGAAGCTTTCTTT. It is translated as CASSIDSGQGSEAFF.

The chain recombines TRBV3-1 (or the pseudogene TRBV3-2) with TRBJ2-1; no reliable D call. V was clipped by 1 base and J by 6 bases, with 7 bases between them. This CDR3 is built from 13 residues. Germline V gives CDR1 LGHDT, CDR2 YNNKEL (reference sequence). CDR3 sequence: CASSQVTINEQFF. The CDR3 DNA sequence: TGTGCCAGCAGCCAAGTAACTATCAATGAGCAGTTCTTC.

Here the CDR3 reads CASNLGRGTYNEQFF. The DNA of the CDR3 is TGTGCCAGTAACCTCGGGCGGGGGACCTACAATGAGCAGTTCTTC. V and J are TRBV19 and TRBJ2-1; 7 bases agree with TRBD2. Unmatched junction bases numbered 8, after V lost 7 bases and J lost 2 bases. The CDR3 consists of 15 residues. In germline, CDR1 is LNHDA, CDR2 SQIVND (reference sequence). The full variable domain, its missing parts supplied by reference TRBV19 and TRBJ2-1, is DGGITQSPKYLFRKEGQNVTLSCEQNLNHDAMYWYRQDPGQGLRLIYYSQIVNDFQKGDIAEGYSVSREKKESFPLTVTSAQKNPTAFYLCASNLGRGTYNEQFFGPGTRLTVL.

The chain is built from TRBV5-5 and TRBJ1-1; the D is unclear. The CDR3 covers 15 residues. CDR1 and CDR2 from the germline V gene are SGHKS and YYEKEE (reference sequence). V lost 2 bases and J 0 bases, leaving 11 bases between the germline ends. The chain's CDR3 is CASSFLSNMNTEAFF. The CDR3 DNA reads TGTGCCAGCAGCTTTTTATCCAACATGAACACTGAAGCTTTCTTT.

The CDR3: CSVQTGSGTGELFF. CDR3 coding DNA: TGCAGCGTGCAGACAGGGTCGGGCACCGGGGAGCTGTTTTTT. The chain links TRBV29-1 to TRBJ2-2; TRBD1 matches at 7 bases. Unmatched junction bases numbered 8, after V lost 6 bases and J lost 4 bases. The CDR3 is made up of 14 amino acids. Germline V gene lookup returns CDR1 SQVTM and CDR2 ANQGSEA.

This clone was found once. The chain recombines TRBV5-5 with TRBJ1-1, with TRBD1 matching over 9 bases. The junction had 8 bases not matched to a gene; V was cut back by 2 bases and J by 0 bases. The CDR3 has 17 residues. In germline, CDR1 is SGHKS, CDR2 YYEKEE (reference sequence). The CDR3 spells CASSLDRGTVVNTEAFF. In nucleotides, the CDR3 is TGTGCCAGCAGCTTAGACAGGGGGACCGTGGTGAACACTGAAGCTTTCTTT.

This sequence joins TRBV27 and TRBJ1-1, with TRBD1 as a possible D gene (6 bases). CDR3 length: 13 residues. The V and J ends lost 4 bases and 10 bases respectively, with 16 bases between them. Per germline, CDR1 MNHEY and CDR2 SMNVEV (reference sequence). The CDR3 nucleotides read TGTGCCAGCAGTTCGACTCTGACAGGTAGAGCTTTCTTT. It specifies CASSSTLTGRAFF.

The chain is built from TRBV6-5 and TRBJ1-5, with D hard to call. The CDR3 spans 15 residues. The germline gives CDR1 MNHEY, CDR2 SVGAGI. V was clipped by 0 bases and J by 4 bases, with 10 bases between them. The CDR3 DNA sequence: TGTGCCAGCAGTTACTCGGCCAAGTCTAATCAGCCCCAGCATTTT. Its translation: CASSYSAKSNQPQHF.

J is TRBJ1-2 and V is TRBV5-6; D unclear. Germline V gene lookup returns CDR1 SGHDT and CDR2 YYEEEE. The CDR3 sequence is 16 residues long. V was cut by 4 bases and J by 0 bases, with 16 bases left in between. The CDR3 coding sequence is TGTGCCAGCAGCCTCTGGACCGGACTAGCTAACTATGGCTACACCTTC. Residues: CASSLWTGLANYGYTF.

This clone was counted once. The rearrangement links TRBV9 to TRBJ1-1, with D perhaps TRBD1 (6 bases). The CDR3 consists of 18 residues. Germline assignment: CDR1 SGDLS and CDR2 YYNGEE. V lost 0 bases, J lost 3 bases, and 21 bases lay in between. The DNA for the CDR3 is TGTGCCAGCAGCGTAGCTGCCAGGGGAACATCTGGGGACACTGAAGCTTTCTTT. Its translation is CASSVAARGTSGDTEAFF.

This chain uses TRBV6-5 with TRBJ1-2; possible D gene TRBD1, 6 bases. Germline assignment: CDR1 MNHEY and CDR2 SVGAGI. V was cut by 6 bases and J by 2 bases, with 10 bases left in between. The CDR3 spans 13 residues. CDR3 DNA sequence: TGTGCCAGCAGGATCGGACAGAACTATGGCTACACCTTC. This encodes CASRIGQNYGYTF.

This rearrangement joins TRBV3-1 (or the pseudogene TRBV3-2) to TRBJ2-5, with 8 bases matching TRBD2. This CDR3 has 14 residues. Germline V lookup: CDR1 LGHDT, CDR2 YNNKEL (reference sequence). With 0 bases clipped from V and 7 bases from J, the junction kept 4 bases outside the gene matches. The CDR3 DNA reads TGTGCCAGCAGCCAAGATGGGGCGGGGGGGACCCAGTACTTC. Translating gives CASSQDGAGGTQYF.

In DNA, the CDR3 is TGTGCCAGTATAGCGGGGGGTTCCTACAATGAGCAGTTCTTC. Its protein is CASIAGGSYNEQFF. V and J are TRBV6-5 and TRBJ2-1; 10 bases fit TRBD2. V was clipped by 9 bases and J by 1 base; unmatched bases: 3. The length of the CDR3 is 14 residues. The germline V gene has CDR1 MNHEY and CDR2 SVGAGI.

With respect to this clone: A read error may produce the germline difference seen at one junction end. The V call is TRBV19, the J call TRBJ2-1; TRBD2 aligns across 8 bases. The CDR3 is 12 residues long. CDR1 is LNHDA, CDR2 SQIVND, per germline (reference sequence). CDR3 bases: TGTGCCAGTAGTTCCCTAGAGCGGGGGCCGGTCTTC. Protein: CASSSLERGPVF.

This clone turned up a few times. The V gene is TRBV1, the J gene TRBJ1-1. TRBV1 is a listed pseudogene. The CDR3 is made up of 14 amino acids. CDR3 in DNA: TGCACCAGCAGCCAAGAGAGTGTGAACACTGAAGCTTTCTTT. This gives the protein CTSSQESVNTEAFF.

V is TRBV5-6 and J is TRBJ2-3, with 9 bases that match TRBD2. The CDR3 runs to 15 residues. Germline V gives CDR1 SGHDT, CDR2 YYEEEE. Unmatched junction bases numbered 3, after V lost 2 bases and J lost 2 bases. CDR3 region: CASSLSGGFTDTQYF. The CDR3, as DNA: TGTGCCAGCAGCTTAAGCGGGGGGTTCACAGATACGCAGTATTTT.

The CDR3 reads CASSDIQGRLLNYGYTF. The CDR3 bases are TGTGCCAGCAGTGACATACAGGGGAGACTGCTTAACTATGGCTACACCTTC. This chain uses TRBV6-1 with TRBJ1-2; 7 positions match TRBD1. The CDR3 is 17 residues long. Germline assignment: CDR1 MNHNS and CDR2 SASEGT. J lost 1 base, V lost 3 bases, and 11 bases had no gene match.

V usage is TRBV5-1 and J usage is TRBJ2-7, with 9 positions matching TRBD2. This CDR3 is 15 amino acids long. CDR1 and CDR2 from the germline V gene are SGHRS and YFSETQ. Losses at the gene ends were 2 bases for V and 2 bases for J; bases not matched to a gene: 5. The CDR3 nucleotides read TGCGCCAGCAGCTTCACCGGGACTAGCACCTACGAGCAGTACTTC. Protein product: CASSFTGTSTYEQYF. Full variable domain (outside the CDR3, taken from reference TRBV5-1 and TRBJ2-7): KAGVTQTPRYLIKTRGQQVTLSCSPISGHRSVSWYQQTPGQGLQFLFEYFSETQRNKGNFPGRFSGRQFSNSRSEMNVSTLELGDSALYLCASSFTGTSTYEQYFGPGTRLTVT.